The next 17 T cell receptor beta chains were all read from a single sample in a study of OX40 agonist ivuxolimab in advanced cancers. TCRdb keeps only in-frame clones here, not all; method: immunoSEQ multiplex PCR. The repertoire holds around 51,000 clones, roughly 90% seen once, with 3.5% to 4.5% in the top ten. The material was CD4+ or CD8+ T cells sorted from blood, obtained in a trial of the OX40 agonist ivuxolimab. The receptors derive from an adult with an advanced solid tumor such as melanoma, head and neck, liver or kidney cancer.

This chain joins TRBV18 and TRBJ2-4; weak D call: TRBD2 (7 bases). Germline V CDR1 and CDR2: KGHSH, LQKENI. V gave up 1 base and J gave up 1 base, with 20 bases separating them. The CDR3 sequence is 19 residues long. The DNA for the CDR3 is TGTGCCAGCTCACCACTTGTACAGGGAGGGGCATTCGCCAAAAACATTCAGTACTTC. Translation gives CASSPLVQGGAFAKNIQYF.

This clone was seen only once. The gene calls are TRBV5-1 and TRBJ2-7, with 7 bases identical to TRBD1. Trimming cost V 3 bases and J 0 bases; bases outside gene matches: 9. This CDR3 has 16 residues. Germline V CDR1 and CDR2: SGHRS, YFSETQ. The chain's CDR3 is CASSWKSGQSSYEQYF. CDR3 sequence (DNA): TGCGCCAGCAGCTGGAAGTCGGGACAGAGCTCCTACGAGCAGTACTTC.

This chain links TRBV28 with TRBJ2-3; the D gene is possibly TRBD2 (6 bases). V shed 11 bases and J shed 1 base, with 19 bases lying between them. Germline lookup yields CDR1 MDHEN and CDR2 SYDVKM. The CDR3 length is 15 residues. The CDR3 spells CAGKRGGVGTDTQYF. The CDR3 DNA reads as TGTGCCGGCAAAAGGGGCGGGGTTGGCACAGATACGCAGTATTTT.

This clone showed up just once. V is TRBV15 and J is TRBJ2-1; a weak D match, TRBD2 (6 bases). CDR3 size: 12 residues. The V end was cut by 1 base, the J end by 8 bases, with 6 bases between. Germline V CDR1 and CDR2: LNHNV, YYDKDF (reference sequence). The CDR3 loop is CATSRAGDEQFF. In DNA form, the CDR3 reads TGTGCCACCAGCAGAGCGGGGGATGAGCAGTTCTTC.

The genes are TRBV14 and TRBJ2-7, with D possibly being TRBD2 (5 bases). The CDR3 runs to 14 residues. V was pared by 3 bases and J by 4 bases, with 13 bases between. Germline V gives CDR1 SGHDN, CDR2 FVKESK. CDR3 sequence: CASSQDSWGYEQYF. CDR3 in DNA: TGTGCCAGCAGCCAGGACTCGTGGGGATACGAGCAGTACTTC. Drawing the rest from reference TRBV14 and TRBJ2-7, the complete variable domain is EAGVTQFPSHSVIEKGQTVTLRCDPISGHDNLYWYRRVMGKEIKFLLHFVKESKQDESGMPNNRFLAERTGGTYSTLKVQPAELEDSGVYFCASSQDSWGYEQYFGPGTRLTVT.

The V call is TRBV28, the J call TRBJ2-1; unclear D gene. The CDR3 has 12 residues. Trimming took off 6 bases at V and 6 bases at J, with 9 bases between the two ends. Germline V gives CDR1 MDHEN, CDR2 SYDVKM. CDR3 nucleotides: TGTGCCAGCAGAACTTTCGGCAATGAGCAGTTCTTC. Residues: CASRTFGNEQFF.

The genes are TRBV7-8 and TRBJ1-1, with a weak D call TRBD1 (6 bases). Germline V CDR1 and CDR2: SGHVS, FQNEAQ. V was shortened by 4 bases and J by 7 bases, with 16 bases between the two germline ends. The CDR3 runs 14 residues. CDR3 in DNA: TGTGCCAGCAGCTCCGTCCGGGGGGCGAGTGAAGCTTTCTTT. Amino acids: CASSSVRGASEAFF.

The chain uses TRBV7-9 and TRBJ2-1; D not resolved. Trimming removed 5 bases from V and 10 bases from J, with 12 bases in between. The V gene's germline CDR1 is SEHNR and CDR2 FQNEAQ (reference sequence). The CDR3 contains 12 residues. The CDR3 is CASSRSSTEQFF. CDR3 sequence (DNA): TGTGCCAGCAGCCGTTCTTCCACGGAGCAGTTCTTC.

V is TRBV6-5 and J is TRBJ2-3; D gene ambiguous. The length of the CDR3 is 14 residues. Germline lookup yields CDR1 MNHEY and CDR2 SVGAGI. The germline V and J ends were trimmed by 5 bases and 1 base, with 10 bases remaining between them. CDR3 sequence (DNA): TGTGCCAGCAGTCCGACTTGGGGCACAGATACGCAGTATTTT. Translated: CASSPTWGTDTQYF.

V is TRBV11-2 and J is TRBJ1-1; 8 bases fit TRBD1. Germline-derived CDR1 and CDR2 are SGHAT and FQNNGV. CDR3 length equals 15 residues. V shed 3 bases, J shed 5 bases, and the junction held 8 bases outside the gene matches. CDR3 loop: CASSFMTGEFTEAFF. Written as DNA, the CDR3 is TGTGCCAGCAGCTTCATGACAGGGGAATTTACTGAAGCTTTCTTT.

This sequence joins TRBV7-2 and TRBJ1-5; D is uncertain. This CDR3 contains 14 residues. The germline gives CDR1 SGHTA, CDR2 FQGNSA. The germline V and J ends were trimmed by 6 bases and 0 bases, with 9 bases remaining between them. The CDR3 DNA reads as TGTGCCAGCAGTCGTGGATATAGCAATCAGCCCCAGCATTTT. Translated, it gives CASSRGYSNQPQHF.

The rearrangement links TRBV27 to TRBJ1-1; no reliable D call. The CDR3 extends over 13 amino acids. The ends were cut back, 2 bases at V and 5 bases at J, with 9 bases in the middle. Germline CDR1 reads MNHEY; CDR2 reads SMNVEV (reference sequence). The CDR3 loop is CASSLSGETEAFF. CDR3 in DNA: TGTGCCAGCAGTTTAAGTGGGGAGACTGAAGCTTTCTTT.

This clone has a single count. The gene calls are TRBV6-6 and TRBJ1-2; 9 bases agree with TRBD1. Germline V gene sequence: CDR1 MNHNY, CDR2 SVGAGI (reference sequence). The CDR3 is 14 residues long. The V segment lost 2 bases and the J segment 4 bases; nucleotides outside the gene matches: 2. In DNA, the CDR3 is TGTGCCAGCAGTTACGGACAGGGGACCTATGGCTACACCTTC. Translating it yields CASSYGQGTYGYTF.

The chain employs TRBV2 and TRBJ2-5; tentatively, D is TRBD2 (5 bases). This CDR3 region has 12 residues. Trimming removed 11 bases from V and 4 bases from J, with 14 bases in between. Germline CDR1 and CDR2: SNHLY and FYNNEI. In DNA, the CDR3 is TGTGCCGGAAGGAGGTCCGGAGAGACCCAGTACTTC. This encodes CAGRRSGETQYF. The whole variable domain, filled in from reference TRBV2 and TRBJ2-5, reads EPEVTQTPSHQVTQMGQEVILRCVPISNHLYFYWYRQILGQKVEFLVSFYNNEISEKSEIFDDQFSVERPDGSNFTLKIRSTKLEDSAMYFCAGRRSGETQYFGPGTRLLVL.

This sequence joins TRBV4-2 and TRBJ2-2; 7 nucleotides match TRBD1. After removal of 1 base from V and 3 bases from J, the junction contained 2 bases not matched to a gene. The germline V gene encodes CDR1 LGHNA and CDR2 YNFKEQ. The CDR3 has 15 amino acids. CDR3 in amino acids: CASSQGTGYTGELFF. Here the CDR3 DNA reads TGTGCCAGCAGCCAAGGGACAGGATACACCGGGGAGCTGTTTTTT.

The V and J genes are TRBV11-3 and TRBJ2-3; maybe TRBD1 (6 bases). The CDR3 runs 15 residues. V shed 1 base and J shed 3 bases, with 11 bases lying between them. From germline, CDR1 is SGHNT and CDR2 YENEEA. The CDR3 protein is CASSLGEGGTDTQYF. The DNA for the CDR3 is TGTGCCAGCAGCTTAGGGGAAGGGGGTACAGATACGCAGTATTTT.

The CDR3 DNA reads TGTGCCAGCAGTGAAACCCTGTACGAGCAGTACTTC. It codes for CASSETLYEQYF. The rearrangement joins TRBV6-1 to TRBJ2-7; no definite D call. Looked up from germline, CDR1 is MNHNS and CDR2 is SASEGT. CDR3 size: 12 residues. V lost 2 bases and J lost 4, with 6 bases in between.